The rows below give T cell receptor beta chains drawn from one sample of a study of blood T cells in healthy people across ages. TCRdb recomputed calls from the 5' RACE reads with MiXCR, one row per CDR3 protein. The table records hundreds of thousands of distinct CDR3 sequences, roughly 26% of them present only once. The sample was also reused in another study, on T cells of mothers and their children.

Sample: blood. These receptors came from a boy younger than 18 in good health. The CDR3 runs from the conserved cysteine through the conserved F or W. A D gene is named only where the DNA matches it firmly. A row's size may be missing; if present it is once, few, many or a size class.

TRBD2	NA	TRBV7-7	TRBJ2-5	TGTGCCAGCAGCTTAGAGCCGGGACTAGCGGGGAGCCGAAGAGGGACCCAGTACTTC	CASSLEPGLAGSRRGTQYF
TRBD1	few	TRBV12-3/TRBV12-4	TRBJ2-6	TGTGTCAGCAGTCCAGGGGACAGGGGGCCCGGGGCCAACGTCCTGACTTTC	CVSSPGDRGPGANVLTF
NA	NA	TRBV29-1	TRBJ1-4	TGCAGCGTTGGGGTTTCGGCTAATGAAAAACTGTTTTTT	CSVGVSANEKLFF
NA	NA	TRBV5-1	TRBJ1-1	TGCGCCAGCAGAGCCCCTGCGAACACTGAAGCTTTCTTT	CASRAPANTEAFF
TRBD2	few	TRBV7-3	TRBJ2-1	TGTGCCAGCAGCTTTTACGGGGGGGTAAAAGATGAGCAGTTCTTC	CASSFYGGVKDEQFF
NA	few	TRBV7-8	TRBJ2-3	TGTGCCAGCAGCCAGCGCCCCCCAGATACGCAGTATTTT	CASSQRPPDTQYF
TRBD1	NA	TRBV5-1	TRBJ1-1	TGCGCCAGCAGCTTGGAAGGGGGCCACACTGAAGCTTTCTTT	CASSLEGGHTEAFF
NA	NA	TRBV6-5	TRBJ2-7	TGTGCCAGCAGTCCAAACTACTCCAGGGGACGCGAGCAGTACTTC	CASSPNYSRGREQYF
NA	few	TRBV12-3/TRBV12-4	TRBJ2-1	TGTGCCAGCACCGGGGTAAACTCCGGACAGAAATACAATGAGCAGTTCTTC	CASTGVNSGQKYNEQFF
TRBD2	few	TRBV27	TRBJ2-7	TGTGCCAGCAGTTTATCGCCCCCGGGACTAGCGGGGGGCGGGTACGAGCAGTACTTC	CASSLSPPGLAGGGYEQYF
TRBD1	NA	TRBV4-2	TRBJ2-1	TGTGCCAGCAGCCGAGATTGGGGGCCCCCCCGGGACAGGCTCCGCAATGAGCAGTTCTTC	CASSRDWGPPRDRLRNEQFF
NA	NA	TRBV3-1	TRBJ2-3	TGTGCCAGCAGCCAAGTGCGGGAAAACACAGATACGCAGTATTTT	CASSQVRENTDTQYF
TRBD2	NA	TRBV9	TRBJ2-1	TGTGCCAGCAGCAGAGGCGGGGGGGCGAGCAATGAGCAGTTCTTC	CASSRGGGASNEQFF
NA	NA	TRBV29-1	TRBJ2-7	TGCAGCGTTGTGGGCCAGTTCTTCTCCTACGAGCAGTACTTC	CSVVGQFFSYEQYF
NA	few	TRBV18	TRBJ1-3	TGTGCCAGCTCCCCGACTCAGACATCCCGAAACACCATATATTTT	CASSPTQTSRNTIYF
NA	few	TRBV12-3/TRBV12-4	TRBJ2-7	TGTGCCAGCAGTTTCTATCGGACAGTCTACGAGCAGTACTTC	CASSFYRTVYEQYF
NA	few	TRBV5-5	TRBJ2-5	TGTGCCAGCAGCTTGGCGGGGGCTTCGGAGACCCAGTACTTC	CASSLAGASETQYF
TRBD1	few	TRBV7-9	TRBJ1-3	TGTGCCAGCAGCTTAGTGGACAGGGCAGACTCTGGAAACACCATATATTTT	CASSLVDRADSGNTIYF
NA	many	TRBV28	TRBJ2-7	TGTGCCAGCAGTCGGTTCCACGAGCAGTACTTC	CASSRFHEQYF
TRBD1	few	TRBV5-1	TRBJ2-7	TGCGCCAGCCAAGGGACAGGGGACGACGAGCAGTACTTC	CASQGTGDDEQYF
TRBD2	NA	TRBV7-8	TRBJ2-1	TGTGCCAGCGCCCTCGGGGATAGCGGGGGCCGCTCCTACAATGAGCAGTTCTTC	CASALGDSGGRSYNEQFF
NA	NA	TRBV28	TRBJ1-2	TGTGCCAGCAGTTTAGCTGACAGGATGGGTGGCTACACCTTC	CASSLADRMGGYTF
NA	NA	TRBV27	TRBJ2-7	TGTGCCAGCAGTCCCTATAGGGGGACATTTCTCTACGAGCAGTACTTC	CASSPYRGTFLYEQYF
TRBD1	NA	TRBV6-6	TRBJ2-1	TGTGCCAGCAGTTTACCGGGACAGGGGTGGAGTGAACAGTTCTTC	CASSLPGQGWSEQFF
TRBD2	NA	TRBV28	TRBJ2-7	TGTGCCAGCAGTTTACTAGCGGGACGGCAGTACTTC	CASSLLAGRQYF
NA	NA	TRBV6-5	TRBJ1-5	TGTGCCAGCAGTCAAAGGTGGAGCAATCAGCCCCAGCATTTT	CASSQRWSNQPQHF
NA	few	TRBV5-1	TRBJ2-5	TGCGCCAGCAGCTTCTCTGCTGCTGGTAACGTGGCCCAGTACTTC	CASSFSAAGNVAQYF
NA	few	TRBV3-1	TRBJ2-7	TGTGCCGGCAGCCAACCAGGTACCTACGAGCAGTACTTC	CAGSQPGTYEQYF
NA	NA	TRBV7-2	TRBJ2-7	TGTGCCAGCAGCTCGTTTGTCCGCGTTGAGCAGTACTTC	CASSSFVRVEQYF
NA	NA	TRBV12-3/TRBV12-4	TRBJ2-5	TGTGCCAGCGCCCCACGGGGGTGGGAGACCCAGTACTTC	CASAPRGWETQYF
NA	few	TRBV11-1	TRBJ2-7	TGTGCCAGCAGCTTATATGGCGGTACCTACGAGCAGTACTTC	CASSLYGGTYEQYF
NA	NA	TRBV28	TRBJ2-5	TGTGCCAGCAGTCAGCGGGCCCAAGGGCAAGAGACCCAGTACTTC	CASSQRAQGQETQYF
NA	few	TRBV3-1	TRBJ2-1	TGTGCCAGCAGCCAAGGTGTCATCGGGTTCTTC	CASSQGVIGFF
NA	NA	TRBV29-1	TRBJ2-5	TGCAGCGTTGAGGACGAGACCCAGTACTTC	CSVEDETQYF
TRBD2	NA	TRBV12-3/TRBV12-4	TRBJ2-2	TGTGCCAGCAGCCCCCGGGAGGCTAGCGACGGCGGGGAGCTGTTTTTT	CASSPREASDGGELFF
NA	NA	TRBV7-2	TRBJ1-2	TGTGCCAGCAGCCCCCCGGGGGGGGTAGATGGCTACACCTTC	CASSPPGGVDGYTF